Below are 18 T cell receptor beta chains sequenced from a single sample in a study of graft-versus-host responses after intestinal transplantation. These TCRs' antigens remain unknown. Repertoires were generated with immunoSEQ multiplex PCR, while TCRdb's copy carries only in-frame clones and drops some. The sample has just under 85,000 clones, 91% seen once. The starting material was unstimulated CD8+ T cells sorted from spleen or lymph node cells, obtained before transplant. These receptors all come from a human donor who was the organ donor for an intestinal transplant.

The chain links TRBV7-9 to TRBJ2-1; D is perhaps TRBD2 (6 bases). Germline loops: CDR1 SEHNR, CDR2 FQNEAQ (reference sequence). There are 15 residues in the CDR3. Trimming removed 4 bases at V and 0 bases at J, with 10 bases between. Here the CDR3 reads CASSSPGSSYNEQFF. The CDR3 region has the DNA TGTGCCAGCAGCTCCCCCGGGAGCTCCTACAATGAGCAGTTCTTC.

This sequence joins TRBV6-1 and TRBJ2-1; TRBD1 is a possible D gene (5 bases). This CDR3 has 15 residues. The germline gives CDR1 MNHNS, CDR2 SASEGT. Trimming removed 7 bases at V and 6 bases at J, with 19 bases between. Written as DNA, the CDR3 is TGTGCCAGCATCGCAGGGTATTATGAAGTCAATGAGCAGTTCTTC. Its translation is CASIAGYYEVNEQFF.

The gene calls are TRBV19 and TRBJ1-1; D is undetermined. Germline V gene lookup returns CDR1 LNHDA and CDR2 SQIVND (reference sequence). This CDR3 contains 13 residues. The V and J ends lost 7 bases and 1 base respectively, with 10 bases between them. The CDR3 spells CASTSGSNTEAFF. CDR3 in DNA: TGTGCCAGTACCAGTGGGTCGAACACTGAAGCTTTCTTT.

The chain carries TRBV9 and TRBJ2-3; no definite D call. Germline V gives CDR1 SGDLS, CDR2 YYNGEE. V dropped 3 bases and J dropped 2 bases, with 10 bases sitting between them. The CDR3 is made up of 14 amino acids. The CDR3 nucleotides read TGTGCCAGCAGCGCCCTGACTTCCACAGATACGCAGTATTTT. It is translated as CASSALTSTDTQYF.

This clone showed up just a few times. The identical CDR3 is also encoded by other nucleotide sequences in the sample. V usage is TRBV5-1 and J usage is TRBJ2-7; 11 bases are a match to TRBD1. Germline lookup yields CDR1 SGHRS and CDR2 YFSETQ. The CDR3 is made up of 14 amino acids. V was pared by 4 bases and J by 5 bases, with 5 bases of the junction left unmatched. The CDR3 region is CASSMGQGGDEQYF. DNA of the CDR3: TGCGCCAGCAGCATGGGACAGGGGGGTGACGAGCAGTACTTC.

The chain carries TRBV6-5 and TRBJ2-7, with D uncertain. The germline V gene has CDR1 MNHEY and CDR2 SVGAGI. V was trimmed by 0 bases and J by 0 bases, leaving 6 bases between them. The CDR3 length is 14 residues. CDR3 loop: CASSYSTDSYEQYF. The CDR3, as DNA: TGTGCCAGCAGTTACTCTACAGACTCCTACGAGCAGTACTTC.

The rearrangement links TRBV5-8 to TRBJ1-5, with 10 bases that match TRBD1. Germline V lookup: CDR1 SGHTS, CDR2 YDEGEE. V lost 0 bases, J lost 4 bases, and 1 base stayed unmatched. The CDR3 has 15 residues. CDR3: CASSLGTGGNQPQHF. In DNA, the CDR3 is TGTGCCAGCAGCTTGGGGACAGGGGGAAATCAGCCCCAGCATTTT. Full variable domain (remainder filled in from reference TRBV5-8 and TRBJ1-5): EAGVTQSPTHLIKTRGQQATLRCSPISGHTSVYWYQQALGLGLQFLLWYDEGEERNRGNFPPRFSGRQFPNYSSELNVNALELEDSALYLCASSLGTGGNQPQHFGDGTRLSIL.

The V and J genes are TRBV19 and TRBJ2-7, with D possibly matching TRBD1 (6 bases). From germline, CDR1 is LNHDA and CDR2 SQIVND (reference sequence). Trimming took 3 bases from V and 0 from J, leaving 12 bases between them. This CDR3 is built from 15 residues. The CDR3 protein is CASSIGSGASYEQYF. The CDR3 DNA reads TGTGCCAGTAGTATCGGTTCAGGGGCCTCCTACGAGCAGTACTTC.

This clone appeared a single time. The chain has TRBV5-1 and TRBJ2-1; 12 bases line up with TRBD2. The V segment lost 1 base and the J segment 8 bases; nucleotides outside the gene matches: 7. The CDR3 runs 16 residues. From germline, CDR1 is SGHRS and CDR2 YFSETQ. The CDR3 DNA reads as TGCGCCAGCAGCTTGAATCTAGCGGGGGGGTTCGATGAGCAGTTCTTC. This sequence encodes CASSLNLAGGFDEQFF.

The chain couples TRBV5-6 to TRBJ2-1, with D uncertain. Trimming left V 4 bases short and J 2 bases short, with 4 bases between. The germline gives CDR1 SGHDT, CDR2 YYEEEE. The CDR3 totals 12 residues. DNA for the CDR3: TGTGCCAGCAGCCGGCCCTACAATGAGCAGTTCTTC. Amino acids: CASSRPYNEQFF.

The chain combines TRBV4-1 with TRBJ2-3; a weak D match, TRBD2 (5 bases). The germline CDR1 and CDR2 sequences are MGHRA and YSYEKL. The CDR3 extends over 14 amino acids. V lost 0 bases, J lost 4 bases, and 8 bases lay in between. The CDR3 spells CASSQDLAPDTQYF. The CDR3 DNA reads TGCGCCAGCAGCCAAGATCTAGCCCCAGATACGCAGTATTTT.

V usage is TRBV11-3 and J usage is TRBJ2-2; no firm D call. This CDR3 has 13 amino acids. Between the trimmed V and J ends, which lost 5 bases and 7 bases, there was a span of 11 bases. Looked up from germline, CDR1 is SGHNT and CDR2 is YENEEA. DNA for the CDR3: TGTGCCAGCAGCCTTGGAAAGGGCGGGGAGCTGTTTTTT. Its translation is CASSLGKGGELFF.

J is TRBJ2-7 and V is TRBV19, with D uncertain. The CDR3 spans 17 residues. V gave up 6 bases and J gave up 0 bases, with 21 bases separating them. Germline CDR1 LNHDA, CDR2 SQIVND (reference sequence). CDR3 residues: CASSLNRAQISSYEQYF. In nucleotides, the CDR3 is TGTGCCAGTAGCCTCAATAGGGCCCAGATCTCCTCCTACGAGCAGTACTTC.

The chain links TRBV15 to TRBJ1-1; D is perhaps TRBD1 (5 bases). The CDR3 length is 13 residues. Germline assignment: CDR1 LNHNV and CDR2 YYDKDF (reference sequence). V shed 5 bases and J shed 0 bases, with 7 bases lying between them. CDR3 loop: CATSDRLNTEAFF. Written as DNA, the CDR3 is TGTGCCACCAGCGACAGACTGAACACTGAAGCTTTCTTT.

CDR3 sequence reads: CASSYTGTGSLFPEAFF. The CDR3 coding sequence is TGCGCCAGCAGCTATACCGGGACAGGTAGTCTATTCCCTGAAGCTTTCTTT. V gene TRBV5-1 combines with J gene TRBJ1-1; 8 bases map to TRBD1. V was clipped by 3 bases and J by 6 bases; unmatched bases: 16. The CDR3 runs to 17 residues. Germline values: CDR1 SGHRS, CDR2 YFSETQ.

The genes are TRBV27 and TRBJ2-7; 9 bases are shared with TRBD2. Germline V gene data show CDR1 as MNHEY and CDR2 as SMNVEV (reference sequence). This CDR3 comprises 16 residues. V lost 5 bases and J lost 1; bases outside the gene matches: 9. The CDR3 sequence is CASSRPSGIRSYEQYF. CDR3 nucleotides: TGTGCCAGCAGTAGGCCTAGCGGGATCCGGTCCTACGAGCAGTACTTC.

This clone occurred once. This chain joins TRBV2 and TRBJ2-3; 8 bases are shared with TRBD2. V gave up 1 base and J gave up 2 bases; unmatched junction bases: 8. The CDR3 consists of 17 residues. Germline CDR1 SNHLY, CDR2 FYNNEI. In nucleotides, the CDR3 is TGTGCCAGCAGTGAAGGACTGCGGGGGGAACACACAGATACGCAGTATTTT. Its protein is CASSEGLRGEHTDTQYF.

The V call is TRBV5-1, the J call TRBJ2-5; D may correspond to TRBD1 or TRBD2 (5 bases each). Germline V CDR1 and CDR2: SGHRS, YFSETQ. This CDR3 is 14 amino acids long. V shed 4 bases and J shed 7 bases, with 17 bases lying between them. The CDR3 sequence is CASSAALGPGTQYF. The CDR3 nucleotides are TGCGCCAGCAGCGCGGCTTTGGGACCTGGGACCCAGTACTTC.